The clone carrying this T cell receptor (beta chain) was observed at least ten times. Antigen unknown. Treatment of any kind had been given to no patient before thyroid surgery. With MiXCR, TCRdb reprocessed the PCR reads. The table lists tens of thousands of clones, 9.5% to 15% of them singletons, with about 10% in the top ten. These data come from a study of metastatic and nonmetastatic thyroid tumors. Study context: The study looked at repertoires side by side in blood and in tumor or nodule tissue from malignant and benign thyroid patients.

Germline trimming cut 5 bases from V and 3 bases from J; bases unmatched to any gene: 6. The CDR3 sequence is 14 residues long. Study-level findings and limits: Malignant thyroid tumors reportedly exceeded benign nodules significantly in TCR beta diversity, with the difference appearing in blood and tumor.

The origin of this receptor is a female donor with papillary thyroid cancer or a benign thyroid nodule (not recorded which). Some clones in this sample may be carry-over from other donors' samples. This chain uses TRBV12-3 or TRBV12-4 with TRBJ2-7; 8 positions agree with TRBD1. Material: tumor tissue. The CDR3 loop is CASSLRQGSYEQYF. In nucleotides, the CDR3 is TGTGCCAGCAGTCTTCGACAGGGGAGCTACGAGCAGTACTTC.